This T cell receptor (beta chain) was identified in a study of response to subunit inactivated influenza vaccine. The study, taken as a whole, reports: There was a suggestion from the authors that each seasonal influenza vaccination recruits few new T cells.

TCRdb re-called the RT-PCR reads through MiXCR, storing one row per CDR3 protein. This repertoire shows about 500,000 distinct CDR3 sequences, 16% found once; its top ten account for around 3%. A note on this clonotype: Its antigen is unknown.

This TCR was recovered from a man between 50 and 75 years old who received an inactivated influenza vaccine. This material consisted of CD4+ T cells sorted from PBMCs, taken around 25 months after vaccination.

For the CDR3, the DNA is TGCGCCAGCAGCCAAGGAGGGACAGGGTTGCCCGGGGAGCTGTTTTTT. As protein: CASSQGGTGLPGELFF. The V gene is TRBV4-3, the J gene TRBJ2-2, with TRBD1 matching over 9 bases. Germline loops: CDR1 LGHNA, CDR2 YSLEER. The CDR3 covers 16 residues. V lost 1 base, J lost 6 bases, and 6 bases stayed unmatched.